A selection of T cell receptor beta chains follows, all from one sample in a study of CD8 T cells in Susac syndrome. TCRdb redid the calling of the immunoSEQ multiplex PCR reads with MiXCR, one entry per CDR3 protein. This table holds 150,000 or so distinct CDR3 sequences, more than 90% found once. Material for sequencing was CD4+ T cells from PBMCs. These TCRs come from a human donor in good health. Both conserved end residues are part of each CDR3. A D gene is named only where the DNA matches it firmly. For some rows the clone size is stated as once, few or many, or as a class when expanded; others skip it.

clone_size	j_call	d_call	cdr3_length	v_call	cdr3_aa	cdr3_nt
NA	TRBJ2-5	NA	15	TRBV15	CATSRDRGRQETQYF	TGTGCCACCAGCAGAGATCGAGGCAGGCAAGAGACCCAGTACTTC
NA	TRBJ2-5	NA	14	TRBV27	CASKRIGPQETQYF	TGTGCCAGCAAGAGGATAGGGCCCCAAGAGACCCAGTACTTC
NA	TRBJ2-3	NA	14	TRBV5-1	CASSLTDSTDTQYF	TGCGCCAGCAGCTTGACAGACAGCACAGATACGCAGTATTTT
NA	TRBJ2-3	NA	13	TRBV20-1	CSAGVGPTDTQYF	TGCAGTGCAGGGGTGGGGCCCACAGATACGCAGTATTTT
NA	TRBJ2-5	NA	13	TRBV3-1	CASSQLAQETQYF	TGTGCCAGCAGCCAATTAGCCCAAGAGACCCAGTACTTC
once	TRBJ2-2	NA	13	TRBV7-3	CASSSLYTGELFF	TGTGCCAGCAGCTCACTTTACACCGGGGAGCTGTTTTTT
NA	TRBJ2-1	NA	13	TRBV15	CATSRGGGHEQFF	TGTGCCACCAGCAGAGGGGGGGGCCATGAGCAGTTCTTC
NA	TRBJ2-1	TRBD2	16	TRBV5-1	CASSLGGTSGVNEQFF	TGCGCCAGCAGCTTGGGCGGGACTAGCGGGGTCAATGAGCAGTTCTTC
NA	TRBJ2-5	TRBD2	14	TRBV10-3	CAIRESGAGETQYF	TGTGCCATCCGCGAAAGCGGGGCCGGGGAGACCCAGTACTTC
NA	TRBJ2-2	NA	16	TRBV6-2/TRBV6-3	CASSYSIGPNTGELFF	TGTGCCAGCAGTTACTCGATCGGCCCGAACACCGGGGAGCTGTTTTTT
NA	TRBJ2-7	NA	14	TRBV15	CATSTDRLPYEQYF	TGTGCCACCAGCACCGACAGACTACCCTACGAGCAGTACTTC
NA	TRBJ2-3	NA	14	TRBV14	CASRGALSTDTQYF	TGTGCCAGCAGGGGGGCCTTAAGCACAGATACGCAGTATTTT
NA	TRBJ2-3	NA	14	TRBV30	CAWSRGGSTDTQYF	TGTGCCTGGAGTCGGGGTGGCAGCACAGATACGCAGTATTTT
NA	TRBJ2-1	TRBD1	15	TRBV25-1	CASSAYRGSYNEQFF	TGTGCCAGCAGTGCATACAGGGGCTCCTACAATGAGCAGTTCTTC
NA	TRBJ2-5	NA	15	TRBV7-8	CASSSRQGRGETQYF	TGTGCCAGCAGCAGCAGACAGGGTCGGGGGGAGACCCAGTACTTC
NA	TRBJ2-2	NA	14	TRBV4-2	CASRTRGGTGELFF	TGTGCCAGCAGAACGCGGGGTGGCACCGGGGAGCTGTTTTTT
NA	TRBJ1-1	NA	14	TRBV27	CASRLGWVNTEAFF	TGTGCCAGCAGACTGGGTTGGGTGAACACTGAAGCTTTCTTT
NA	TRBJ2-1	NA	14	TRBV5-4	CASSKSQGYNEQFF	TGTGCCAGCAGCAAATCACAGGGATACAATGAGCAGTTCTTC
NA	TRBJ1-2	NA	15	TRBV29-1	CSVAGGGAGNSGYTF	TGCAGCGTTGCCGGGGGCGGTGCGGGGAATAGTGGCTACACCTTC
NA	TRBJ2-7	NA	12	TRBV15	CATSRGEGEQYF	TGTGCCACCAGCAGAGGAGAGGGCGAGCAGTACTTC
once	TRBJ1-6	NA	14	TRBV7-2	CASRLNHGASPLHF	TGTGCCAGCAGGCTTAACCATGGGGCTTCACCCCTCCACTTT
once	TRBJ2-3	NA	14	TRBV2	CASPRWASTDTQYF	TGTGCCAGCCCCAGGTGGGCTAGCACAGATACGCAGTATTTT
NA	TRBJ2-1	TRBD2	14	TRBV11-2	CASSPGTRLNEQFF	TGTGCCAGCAGCCCCGGGACTAGACTTAATGAGCAGTTCTTC
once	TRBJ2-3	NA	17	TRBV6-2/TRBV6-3	CASSYVRGYTNTDTQYF	TGTGCCAGCAGTTACGTCCGCGGCTACACCAACACAGATACGCAGTATTTT
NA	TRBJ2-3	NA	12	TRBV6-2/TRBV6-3	CASSYSPGTQYF	TGTGCCAGCAGTTACTCGCCTGGTACGCAGTATTTT
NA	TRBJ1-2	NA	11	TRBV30	CAWRRAQGYTF	TGTGCCTGGAGGCGAGCCCAAGGCTACACCTTC
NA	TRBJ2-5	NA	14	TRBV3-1	CASTLRAAQETQYF	TGTGCCAGCACCCTACGGGCAGCCCAAGAGACCCAGTACTTC
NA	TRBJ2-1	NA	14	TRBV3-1	CASSQEGIWNEQFF	TGTGCCAGCAGCCAAGAGGGCATTTGGAATGAGCAGTTCTTC